This T cell receptor (beta chain) was sequenced in a study of graft-versus-host responses after intestinal transplantation. Germline V gene data show CDR1 as SGHDT and CDR2 as YYEEEE. Trimming removed 4 bases from V and 7 bases from J; junction bases left unmatched: 7. CDR3 length equals 15 residues. Only in-frame clones appear in the TCRdb table, and some are missing; sequencing was by immunoSEQ multiplex PCR. The table has some 8,700 clones, 93% seen once. The V call is TRBV5-6, the J call TRBJ2-1, with 11 positions matching TRBD2. The TCR sequence derives from a human patient who received an intestinal transplant, so some T cells may come from the graft donor. The sample here was PBMCs, taken 11 days after intestinal transplantation. The CDR3, as DNA: TGTGCCAGCAGCCCCGCGACTAGCGGGACAAATGAGCAGTTCTTC. Encoded protein: CASSPATSGTNEQFF.